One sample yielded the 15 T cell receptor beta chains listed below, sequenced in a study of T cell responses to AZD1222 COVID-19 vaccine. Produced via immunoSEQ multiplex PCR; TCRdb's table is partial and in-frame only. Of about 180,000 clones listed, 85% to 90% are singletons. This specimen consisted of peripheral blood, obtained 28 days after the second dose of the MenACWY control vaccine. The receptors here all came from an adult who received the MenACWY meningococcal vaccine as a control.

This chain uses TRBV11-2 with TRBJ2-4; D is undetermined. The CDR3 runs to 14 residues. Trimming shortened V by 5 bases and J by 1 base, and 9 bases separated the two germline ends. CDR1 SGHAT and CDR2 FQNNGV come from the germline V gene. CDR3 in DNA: TGTGCCAGCAGCCCCCCGGGCGCCAAAAACATTCAGTACTTC. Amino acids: CASSPPGAKNIQYF.

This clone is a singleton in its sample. The CDR3 region has the DNA TGTGCCAGCAGTTTGCTTCGGGAGCTGTTTTTT. Amino acids: CASSLLRELFF. This chain connects TRBV12-3 or TRBV12-4 to TRBJ2-2; D remains ambiguous. V shed 3 bases and J shed 9 bases, with 5 bases lying between them. This CDR3 contains 11 residues.

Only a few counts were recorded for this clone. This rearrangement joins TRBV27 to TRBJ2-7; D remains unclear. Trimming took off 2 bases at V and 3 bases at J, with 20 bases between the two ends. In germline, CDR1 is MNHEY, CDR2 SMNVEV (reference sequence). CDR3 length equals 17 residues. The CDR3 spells CASSLKFRPRNIYEQYF. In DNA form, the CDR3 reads TGTGCCAGCAGTTTAAAGTTCAGGCCGAGAAATATCTACGAGCAGTACTTC.

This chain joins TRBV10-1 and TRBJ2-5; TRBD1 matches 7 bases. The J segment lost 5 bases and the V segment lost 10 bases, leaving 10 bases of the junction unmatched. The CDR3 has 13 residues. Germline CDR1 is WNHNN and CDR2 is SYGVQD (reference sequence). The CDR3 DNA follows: TGCGCCACCTCGGGACAGCATCTGGAGACCCAGTACTTC. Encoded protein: CATSGQHLETQYF.

The CDR3, as DNA: TGTGCCAGCAGCGTAGGGGCGGTAGATAGATCGGGAGAGACCCAGTACTTC. Translated, it gives CASSVGAVDRSGETQYF. The chain combines TRBV9 with TRBJ2-5; no reliable D call. This CDR3 comprises 17 residues. Germline CDR1 and CDR2: SGDLS and YYNGEE. Trimming left V 0 bases short and J 4 bases short, with 19 bases between.

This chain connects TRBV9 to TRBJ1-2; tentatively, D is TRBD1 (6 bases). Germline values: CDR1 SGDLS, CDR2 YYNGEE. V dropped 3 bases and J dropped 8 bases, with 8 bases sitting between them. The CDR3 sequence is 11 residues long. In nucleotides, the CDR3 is TGTGCCAGCAGCGACAGGGACGGCTACACCTTC. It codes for CASSDRDGYTF.

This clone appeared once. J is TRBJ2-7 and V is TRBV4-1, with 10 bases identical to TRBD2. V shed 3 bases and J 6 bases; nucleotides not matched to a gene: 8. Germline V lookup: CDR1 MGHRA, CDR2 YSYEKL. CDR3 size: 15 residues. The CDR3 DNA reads TGCGCCAGCAGCCATCACACCGGGACTAGCGCCGAGCAGTACTTC. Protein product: CASSHHTGTSAEQYF.

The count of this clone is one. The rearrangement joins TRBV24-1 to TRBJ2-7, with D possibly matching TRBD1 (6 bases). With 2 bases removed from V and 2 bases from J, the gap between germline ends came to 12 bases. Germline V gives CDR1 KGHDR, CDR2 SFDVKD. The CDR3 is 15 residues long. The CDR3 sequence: CATSDSRSGAYEQYF. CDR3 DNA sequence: TGTGCCACCAGTGATTCTAGATCAGGGGCCTACGAGCAGTACTTC.

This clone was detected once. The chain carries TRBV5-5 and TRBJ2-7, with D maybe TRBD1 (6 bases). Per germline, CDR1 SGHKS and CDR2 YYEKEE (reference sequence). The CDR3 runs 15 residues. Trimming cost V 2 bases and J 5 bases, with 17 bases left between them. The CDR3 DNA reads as TGTGCCAGCAGCTTAGGAACTCAGGGGACCCACGAGCAGTACTTC. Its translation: CASSLGTQGTHEQYF. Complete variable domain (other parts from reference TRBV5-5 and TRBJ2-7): DAGVTQSPTHLIKTRGQQVTLRCSPISGHKSVSWYQQVLGQGPQFIFQYYEKEERGRGNFPDRFSARQFPNYSSELNVNALLLGDSALYLCASSLGTQGTHEQYFGPGTRLTVT.

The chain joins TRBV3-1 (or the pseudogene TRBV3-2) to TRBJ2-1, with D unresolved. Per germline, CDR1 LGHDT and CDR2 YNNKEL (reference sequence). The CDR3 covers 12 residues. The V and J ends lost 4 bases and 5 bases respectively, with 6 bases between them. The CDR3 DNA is TGTGCCAGCAGCCTGGCGGACAATGAGCAGTTCTTC. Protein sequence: CASSLADNEQFF.

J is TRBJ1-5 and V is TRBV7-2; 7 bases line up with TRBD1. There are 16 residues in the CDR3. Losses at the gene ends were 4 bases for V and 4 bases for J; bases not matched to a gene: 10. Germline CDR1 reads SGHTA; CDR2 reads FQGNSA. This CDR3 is CASSSQGGAPNQPQHF. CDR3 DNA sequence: TGTGCCAGCAGCTCCCAGGGGGGGGCCCCGAATCAGCCCCAGCATTTT. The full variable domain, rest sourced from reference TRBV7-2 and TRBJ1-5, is GAGVSQSPSNKVTEKGKDVELRCDPISGHTALYWYRQSLGQGLEFLIYFQGNSAPDKSGLPSDRFSAERTGGSVSTLTIQRTQQEDSAVYLCASSSQGGAPNQPQHFGDGTRLSIL.

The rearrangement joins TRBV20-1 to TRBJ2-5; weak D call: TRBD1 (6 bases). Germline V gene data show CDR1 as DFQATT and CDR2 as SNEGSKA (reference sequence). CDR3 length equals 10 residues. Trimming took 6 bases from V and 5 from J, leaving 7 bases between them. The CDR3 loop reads CSAQGETQYF. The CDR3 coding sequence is TGCAGTGCACAGGGTGAGACCCAGTACTTC.

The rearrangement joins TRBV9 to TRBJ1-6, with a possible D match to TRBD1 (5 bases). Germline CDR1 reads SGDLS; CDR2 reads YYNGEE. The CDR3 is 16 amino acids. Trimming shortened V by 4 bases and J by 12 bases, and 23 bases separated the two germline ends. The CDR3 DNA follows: TGTGCCAGCAGCCTGGGACCGCAGCTTAGTATAGGACCCCTCCACTTT. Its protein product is CASSLGPQLSIGPLHF.

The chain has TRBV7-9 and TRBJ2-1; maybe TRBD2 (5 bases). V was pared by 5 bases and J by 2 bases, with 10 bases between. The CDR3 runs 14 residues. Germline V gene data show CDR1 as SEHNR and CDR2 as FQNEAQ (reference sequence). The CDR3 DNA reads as TGTGCCAGCAGCCAGAGGGAGCCCTACAATGAGCAGTTCTTC. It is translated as CASSQREPYNEQFF.

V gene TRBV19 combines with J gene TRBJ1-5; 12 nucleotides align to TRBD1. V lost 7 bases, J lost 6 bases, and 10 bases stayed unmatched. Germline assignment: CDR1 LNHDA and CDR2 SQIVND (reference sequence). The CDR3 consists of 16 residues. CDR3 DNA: TGTGCCAGTACCTATTCCGGGACAGGGGGCGTTCAGCCCCAGCATTTT. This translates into CASTYSGTGGVQPQHF.